The entry below describes one T cell receptor beta chain. Antigen specificity is unknown. A read error is possible here, since a much larger clone lies one base away. These data are taken from a study of CD8 T cells in ankylosing spondylitis. Notes on the study in general: Apparently characteristic of ankylosing spondylitis blood was a TCR beta motif (about 8 highly homologous variants).

For TCR beta, libraries came from quantitative 5'-RACE with molecular barcodes. TCRdb used MiXCR to reprocess the 5' RACE reads, holding one entry per CDR3 protein. The sample lists 470,000 or so distinct CDR3 sequences, roughly a quarter occurring once. The CDR3 has 14 residues. V lost 0 bases, J lost 5 bases, and 1 base stayed unmatched. Germline assignment: CDR1 SGHTA and CDR2 FQGNSA. This sequence joins TRBV7-2 and TRBJ2-3, with 8 positions matching TRBD2. The sequenced sample consisted of blood, either unsorted or a sorted T cell fraction (not recorded which). This sequence was found in a male donor with ankylosing spondylitis. DNA of the CDR3: TGTGCCAGCAGCTTAGCGCTAGCGGGAGATACGCAGTATTTT. Protein product: CASSLALAGDTQYF.